The rows below give T cell receptor beta chains drawn from one sample of a study of T cells after posttransplantation cyclophosphamide. The protocol was immunoSEQ multiplex PCR, while the TCRdb copy is restricted to in-frame clones and leaves out a portion. The profile covers thousands of clones, with roughly 75% appearing a single time and 30% to 35% taken by the ten largest. The sample was PBMCs, taken after allogeneic stem cell transplant with posttransplant cyclophosphamide. The receptors come from a male patient between 55 and 70 years old who received an allogeneic stem cell transplant from an unrelated donor, was CMV-positive, and had no GVHD. The graft donor may account for some of the T cells. Each CDR3 is given with its conserved first and last residue. A D gene is named only where the DNA matches it firmly. Part of the rows lack a size; the others show once, few, many or a class for expanded clones.

d_call: TRBD1
cdr3_length: 16
j_call: TRBJ2-7
v_call: TRBV14
clone_size: .
cdr3_aa: CASSPMGQGRSYEQYF
cdr3_nt: TGTGCCAGCAGCCCAATGGGACAGGGAAGATCCTACGAGCAGTACTTC

d_call: TRBD2
cdr3_length: 18
j_call: TRBJ2-3
v_call: TRBV18
clone_size: .
cdr3_aa: CASSPTPLAGTSTDTQYF
cdr3_nt: TGTGCCAGCTCACCAACACCTCTAGCGGGGACGAGCACAGATACGCAGTATTTT

d_call: TRBD1
cdr3_length: 14
j_call: TRBJ1-2
v_call: TRBV28
clone_size: .
cdr3_aa: CASRPGQGARGYTF
cdr3_nt: TGTGCCAGCAGACCGGGACAGGGGGCGCGGGGCTACACCTTC

d_call: TRBD1
cdr3_length: 17
j_call: TRBJ1-3
v_call: TRBV29-1
clone_size: .
cdr3_aa: CSVTIQGAPSSGNTIYF
cdr3_nt: TGCAGCGTTACTATACAGGGGGCTCCTAGCTCTGGAAACACCATATATTTT

d_call: TRBD1
cdr3_length: 15
j_call: TRBJ1-6
v_call: TRBV18
clone_size: .
cdr3_aa: CASSPQDRGNSPLHF
cdr3_nt: TGTGCCAGCTCACCTCAGGACAGGGGTAATTCACCCCTCCACTTT

d_call: TRBD2
cdr3_length: 16
j_call: TRBJ2-5
v_call: TRBV7-6
clone_size: .
cdr3_aa: CASSFGLAGSEETQYF
cdr3_nt: TGTGCCAGCAGCTTCGGACTAGCGGGAAGCGAAGAGACCCAGTACTTC

d_call: TRBD2
cdr3_length: 15
j_call: TRBJ2-1
v_call: TRBV4-3
clone_size: .
cdr3_aa: CASSHSGTWVGEQFF
cdr3_nt: TGCGCCAGCAGCCATAGCGGGACCTGGGTAGGAGAGCAGTTCTTC

d_call: .
cdr3_length: 15
j_call: TRBJ2-1
v_call: TRBV19
clone_size: .
cdr3_aa: CASSISPGDVGLAFF
cdr3_nt: TGTGCCAGTAGTATTTCACCCGGAGACGTTGGTTTGGCGTTCTTC

d_call: .
cdr3_length: 16
j_call: TRBJ2-3
v_call: TRBV7-9
clone_size: few
cdr3_aa: CASRGGEWEGTDTQYF
cdr3_nt: TGTGCCAGCAGGGGTGGGGAGTGGGAGGGCACAGATACGCAGTATTTT

d_call: .
cdr3_length: 14
j_call: TRBJ1-4
v_call: TRBV5-5
clone_size: .
cdr3_aa: CASSLGAGNEKLFF
cdr3_nt: TGTGCCAGCAGCTTGGGGGCGGGGAATGAAAAACTGTTTTTT

d_call: .
cdr3_length: 17
j_call: TRBJ2-5
v_call: TRBV18
clone_size: .
cdr3_aa: CASSQIWGRADQETQYF
cdr3_nt: TGTGCCAGCTCACAAATCTGGGGCAGGGCCGACCAAGAGACCCAGTACTTC

d_call: .
cdr3_length: 13
j_call: TRBJ2-2
v_call: TRBV9
clone_size: .
cdr3_aa: CASSSGVAGELFF
cdr3_nt: TGTGCCAGCAGCTCAGGGGTAGCCGGGGAGCTGTTTTTT

d_call: .
cdr3_length: 15
j_call: TRBJ2-7
v_call: TRBV18
clone_size: once
cdr3_aa: CASSPQGGSAYEQYF
cdr3_nt: TGTGCCAGCTCACCACAAGGGGGATCGGCCTACGAGCAGTACTTC

d_call: .
cdr3_length: 16
j_call: TRBJ1-2
v_call: TRBV5-1
clone_size: .
cdr3_aa: CASRRGFGGGNYGYTF
cdr3_nt: TGCGCCAGCAGACGAGGGTTTGGGGGGGGCAACTATGGCTACACCTTC

d_call: TRBD1
cdr3_length: 15
j_call: TRBJ2-1
v_call: TRBV7-2
clone_size: few
cdr3_aa: CASSFARDRANEQFF
cdr3_nt: TGTGCCAGCAGCTTCGCCCGGGACAGGGCCAATGAGCAGTTCTTC

d_call: TRBD2
cdr3_length: 15
j_call: TRBJ2-5
v_call: TRBV28
clone_size: .
cdr3_aa: CASSSIAGGWETQYF
cdr3_nt: TGTGCCAGCAGTTCCATAGCGGGGGGATGGGAGACCCAGTACTTC

d_call: .
cdr3_length: 17
j_call: TRBJ2-1
v_call: TRBV12-5
clone_size: .
cdr3_aa: CASGLASGTYLYNEQFF
cdr3_nt: TGTGCTAGTGGTTTGGCCAGTGGCACATACCTCTACAATGAGCAGTTCTTC

d_call: .
cdr3_length: 15
j_call: TRBJ2-7
v_call: TRBV5-4
clone_size: .
cdr3_aa: CASSNRQSLSYEQYF
cdr3_nt: TGTGCCAGCAGCAATAGACAGAGCCTCTCCTACGAGCAGTACTTC

d_call: .
cdr3_length: 16
j_call: TRBJ1-1
v_call: TRBV4-1
clone_size: .
cdr3_aa: CASRGSLRGISLGAFF
cdr3_nt: TGCGCCAGCAGAGGGTCCCTGAGGGGGATCTCGTTAGGGGCTTTCTTT

d_call: .
cdr3_length: 15
j_call: TRBJ1-3
v_call: TRBV9
clone_size: .
cdr3_aa: CASSVAADSGNTIYF
cdr3_nt: TGTGCCAGCAGCGTAGCAGCGGACTCTGGAAACACCATATATTTT

d_call: TRBD2
cdr3_length: 17
j_call: TRBJ2-2
v_call: TRBV27
clone_size: .
cdr3_aa: CASSGLAGGRGTGELFF
cdr3_nt: TGTGCCAGCTCGGGACTAGCGGGAGGGAGAGGCACCGGGGAGCTGTTTTTT

d_call: .
cdr3_length: 16
j_call: TRBJ1-3
v_call: TRBV6-5
clone_size: .
cdr3_aa: CASSYRKRGSGNTIYF
cdr3_nt: TGTGCCAGCAGTTACCGCAAAAGGGGATCTGGAAACACCATATATTTT

d_call: .
cdr3_length: 14
j_call: TRBJ2-1
v_call: TRBV5-6
clone_size: .
cdr3_aa: CASIRLASGNEQFF
cdr3_nt: TGTGCCAGCATCCGCTTAGCGTCGGGCAATGAGCAGTTCTTC

d_call: TRBD1
cdr3_length: 15
j_call: TRBJ2-2
v_call: TRBV10-2
clone_size: .
cdr3_aa: CASSEKGGSTGELFF
cdr3_nt: TGCGCCAGCAGTGAAAAAGGGGGCAGTACCGGGGAGCTGTTTTTT

d_call: .
cdr3_length: 12
j_call: TRBJ2-2
v_call: TRBV7-6
clone_size: .
cdr3_aa: CASSLNTGELFF
cdr3_nt: TGTGCCAGCTCACTGAACACCGGGGAGCTGTTTTTT

d_call: TRBD2
cdr3_length: 15
j_call: TRBJ2-1
v_call: TRBV7-9
clone_size: .
cdr3_aa: CASSPSGNRFNEQFF
cdr3_nt: TGTGCCAGCAGCCCTAGCGGGAACCGGTTCAATGAGCAGTTCTTC

d_call: .
cdr3_length: 13
j_call: TRBJ1-5
v_call: TRBV5-8
clone_size: .
cdr3_aa: CASSSRPYQPQHF
cdr3_nt: TGTGCCAGCAGCTCTAGACCTTATCAGCCCCAGCATTTT